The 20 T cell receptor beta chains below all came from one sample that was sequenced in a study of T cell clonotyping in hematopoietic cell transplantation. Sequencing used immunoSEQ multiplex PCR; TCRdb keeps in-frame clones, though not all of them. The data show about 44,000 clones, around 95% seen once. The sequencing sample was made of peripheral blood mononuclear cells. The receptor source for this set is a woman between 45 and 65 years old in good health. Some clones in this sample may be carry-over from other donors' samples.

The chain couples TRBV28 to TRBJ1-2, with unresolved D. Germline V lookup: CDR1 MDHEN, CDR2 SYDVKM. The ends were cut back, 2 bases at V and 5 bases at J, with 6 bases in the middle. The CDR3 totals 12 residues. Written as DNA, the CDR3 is TGTGCCAGCAGTTTAGAGGGTTATGGCTACACCTTC. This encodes CASSLEGYGYTF.

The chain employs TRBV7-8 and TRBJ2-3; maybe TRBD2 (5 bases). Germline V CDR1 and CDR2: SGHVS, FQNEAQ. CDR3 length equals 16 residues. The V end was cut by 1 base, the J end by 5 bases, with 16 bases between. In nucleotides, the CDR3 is TGTGCCAGCAGCTTAGGGATTATGCTAGCCGTAGATACGCAGTATTTT. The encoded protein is CASSLGIMLAVDTQYF.

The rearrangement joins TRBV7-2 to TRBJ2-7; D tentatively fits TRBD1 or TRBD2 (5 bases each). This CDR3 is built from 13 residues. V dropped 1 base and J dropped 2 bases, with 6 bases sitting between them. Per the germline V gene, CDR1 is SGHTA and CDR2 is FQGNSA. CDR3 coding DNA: TGTGCCAGCAGCTTAGAGGGACCCTACGAGCAGTACTTC. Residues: CASSLEGPYEQYF. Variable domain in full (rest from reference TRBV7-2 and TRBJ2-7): GAGVSQSPSNKVTEKGKDVELRCDPISGHTALYWYRQSLGQGLEFLIYFQGNSAPDKSGLPSDRFSAERTGGSVSTLTIQRTQQEDSAVYLCASSLEGPYEQYFGPGTRLTVT.

For the CDR3, the DNA is TGTGCCAGCAACTCGGGTCAGGGAGCCTATAATTCACCCCTCCACTTT. Translating it yields CASNSGQGAYNSPLHF. The chain uses TRBV4-2 and TRBJ1-6; TRBD1 might be the D (5 bases). Between the trimmed V and J ends, which lost 7 bases and 2 bases, there was a span of 15 bases. Germline V gene data show CDR1 as LGHNA and CDR2 as YNFKEQ. The CDR3 extends over 16 amino acids.

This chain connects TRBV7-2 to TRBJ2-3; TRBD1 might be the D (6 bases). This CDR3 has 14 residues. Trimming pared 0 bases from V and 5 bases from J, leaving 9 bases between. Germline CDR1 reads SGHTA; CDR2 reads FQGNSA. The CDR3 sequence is CASSLAQGIDTQYF. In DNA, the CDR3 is TGTGCCAGCAGCTTAGCACAGGGAATAGATACGCAGTATTTT. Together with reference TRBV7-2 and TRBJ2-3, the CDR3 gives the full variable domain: GAGVSQSPSNKVTEKGKDVELRCDPISGHTALYWYRQSLGQGLEFLIYFQGNSAPDKSGLPSDRFSAERTGGSVSTLTIQRTQQEDSAVYLCASSLAQGIDTQYFGPGTRLTVL.

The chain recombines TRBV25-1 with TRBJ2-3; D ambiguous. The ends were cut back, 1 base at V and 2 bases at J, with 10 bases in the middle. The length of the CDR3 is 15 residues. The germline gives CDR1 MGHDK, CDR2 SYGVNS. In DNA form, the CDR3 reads TGTGCCAGCAGTGAATTGACGGACCCCACAGATACGCAGTATTTT. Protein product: CASSELTDPTDTQYF.

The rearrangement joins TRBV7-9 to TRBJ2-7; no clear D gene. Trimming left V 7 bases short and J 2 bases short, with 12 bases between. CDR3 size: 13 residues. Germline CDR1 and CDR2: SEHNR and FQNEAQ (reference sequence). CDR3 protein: CASISDTTYEQYF. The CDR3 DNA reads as TGTGCCAGCATATCCGACACCACCTACGAGCAGTACTTC.

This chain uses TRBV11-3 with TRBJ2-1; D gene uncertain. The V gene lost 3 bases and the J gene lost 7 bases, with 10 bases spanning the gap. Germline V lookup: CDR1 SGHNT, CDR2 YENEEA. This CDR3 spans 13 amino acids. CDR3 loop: CASSLNHLNEQFF. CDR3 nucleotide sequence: TGTGCCAGCAGCTTGAACCATCTAAATGAGCAGTTCTTC.

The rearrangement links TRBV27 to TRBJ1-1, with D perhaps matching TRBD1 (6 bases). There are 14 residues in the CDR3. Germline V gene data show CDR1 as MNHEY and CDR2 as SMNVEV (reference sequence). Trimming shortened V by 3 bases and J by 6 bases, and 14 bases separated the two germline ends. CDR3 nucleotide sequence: TGTGCCAGCAGTTTTAGAGGGGGGCACGCTGAAGCTTTCTTT. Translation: CASSFRGGHAEAFF.

The CDR3 DNA is TGTGCCAGCAGCGTAGTCGGGACAAACACAGATACGCAGTATTTT. As protein: CASSVVGTNTDTQYF. The V call is TRBV9, the J call TRBJ2-3, with D possibly TRBD1 on 6 matching bases. V lost 0 bases to trimming and J lost 2 bases, with 10 bases between them. From germline, CDR1 is SGDLS and CDR2 YYNGEE. The CDR3 totals 15 residues.

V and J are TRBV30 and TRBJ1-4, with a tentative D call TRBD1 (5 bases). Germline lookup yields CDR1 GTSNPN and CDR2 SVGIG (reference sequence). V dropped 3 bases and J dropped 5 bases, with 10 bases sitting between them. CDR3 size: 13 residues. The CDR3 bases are TGTGCCTGGAGCGGGCAGGGAAATGAAAAACTGTTTTTT. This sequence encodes CAWSGQGNEKLFF.

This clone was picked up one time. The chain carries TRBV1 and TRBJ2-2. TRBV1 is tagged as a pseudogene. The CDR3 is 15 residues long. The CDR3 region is CTSSQVLGYTGELFF. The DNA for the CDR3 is TGCACCAGCAGCCAAGTTTTAGGGTACACCGGGGAGCTGTTTTTT.

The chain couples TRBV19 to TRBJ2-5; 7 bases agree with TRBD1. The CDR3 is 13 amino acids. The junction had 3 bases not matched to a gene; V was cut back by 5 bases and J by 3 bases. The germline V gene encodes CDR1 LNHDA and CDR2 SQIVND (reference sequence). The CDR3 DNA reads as TGTGCCAGTAGTCAAGACAGGGAAGAGACCCAGTACTTC. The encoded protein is CASSQDREETQYF.

CDR3 amino acids: CATSSTRRTPDRDTGELFF. In nucleotides, the CDR3 is TGTGCCACCAGCAGTACCAGAAGGACCCCGGACAGGGACACCGGGGAGCTGTTTTTT. This chain links TRBV15 with TRBJ2-2, with TRBD1 identical over 8 bases. Germline V gene sequence: CDR1 LNHNV, CDR2 YYDKDF (reference sequence). CDR3 size: 19 residues. With 3 bases clipped from V and 3 bases from J, the junction kept 15 bases outside the gene matches.

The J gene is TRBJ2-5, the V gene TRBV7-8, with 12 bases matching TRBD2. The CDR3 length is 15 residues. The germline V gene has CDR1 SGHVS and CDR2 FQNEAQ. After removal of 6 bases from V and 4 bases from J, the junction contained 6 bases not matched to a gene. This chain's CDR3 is CASSPSGGEVETQYF. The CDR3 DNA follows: TGTGCCAGCAGTCCTAGCGGGGGGGAGGTAGAGACCCAGTACTTC.

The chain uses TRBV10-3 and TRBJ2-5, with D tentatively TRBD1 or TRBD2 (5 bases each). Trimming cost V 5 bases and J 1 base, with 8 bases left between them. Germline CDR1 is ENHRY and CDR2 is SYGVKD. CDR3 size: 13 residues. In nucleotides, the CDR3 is TGTGCCATCAGTACGGGACGCCAAGAGACCCAGTACTTC. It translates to CAISTGRQETQYF.

Written as DNA, the CDR3 is TGTGCCAGCAGCCGTTTGCTGGGCTCATACACTGAAGCTTTCTTT. Residues: CASSRLLGSYTEAFF. This chain uses TRBV11-2 with TRBJ1-1; D not resolved. V shed 5 bases and J shed 3 bases, with 16 bases lying between them. CDR1 is SGHAT and CDR2 is FQNNGV in the germline V gene. This CDR3 has 15 amino acids. The full variable domain, rest sourced from reference TRBV11-2 and TRBJ1-1, is EAGVAQSPRYKIIEKRQSVAFWCNPISGHATLYWYQQILGQGPKLLIQFQNNGVVDDSQLPKDRFSAERLKGVDSTLKIQPAKLEDSAVYLCASSRLLGSYTEAFFGQGTRLTVV.

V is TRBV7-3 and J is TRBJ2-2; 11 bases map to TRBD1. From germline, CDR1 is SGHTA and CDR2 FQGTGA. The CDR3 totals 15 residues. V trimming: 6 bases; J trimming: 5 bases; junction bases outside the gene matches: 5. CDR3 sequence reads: CASRAGTGGTGELFF. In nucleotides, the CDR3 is TGTGCCAGCAGAGCCGGGACAGGGGGGACCGGGGAGCTGTTTTTT.

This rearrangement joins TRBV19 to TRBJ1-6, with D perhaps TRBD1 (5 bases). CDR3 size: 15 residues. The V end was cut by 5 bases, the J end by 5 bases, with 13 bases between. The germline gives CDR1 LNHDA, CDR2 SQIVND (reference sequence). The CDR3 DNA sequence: TGTGCCAGTAGTGTCACCGGGGGTAATAATTCACCCCTCCACTTT. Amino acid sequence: CASSVTGGNNSPLHF.

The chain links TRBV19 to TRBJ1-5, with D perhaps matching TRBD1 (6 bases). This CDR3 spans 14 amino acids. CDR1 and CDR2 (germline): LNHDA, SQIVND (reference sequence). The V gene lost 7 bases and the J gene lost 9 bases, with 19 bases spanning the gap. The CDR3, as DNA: TGTGCCAGTACCAGGGACAACTTCAGGTCGCCCCAGCATTTT. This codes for CASTRDNFRSPQHF.